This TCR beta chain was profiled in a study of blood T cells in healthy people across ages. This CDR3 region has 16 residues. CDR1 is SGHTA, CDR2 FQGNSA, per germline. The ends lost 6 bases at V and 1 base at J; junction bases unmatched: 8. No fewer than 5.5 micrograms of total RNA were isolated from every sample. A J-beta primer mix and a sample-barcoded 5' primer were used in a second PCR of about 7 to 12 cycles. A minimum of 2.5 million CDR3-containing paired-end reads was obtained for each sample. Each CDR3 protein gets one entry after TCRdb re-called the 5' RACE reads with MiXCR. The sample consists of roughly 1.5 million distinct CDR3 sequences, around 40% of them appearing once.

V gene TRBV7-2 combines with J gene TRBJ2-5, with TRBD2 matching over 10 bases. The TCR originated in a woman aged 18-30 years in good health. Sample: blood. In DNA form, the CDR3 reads TGTGCCAGCAGGCTACTACTAGCGGGGCTCCAAGAGACCCAGTACTTC. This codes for CASRLLLAGLQETQYF.